This T cell receptor beta chain was obtained from a study of PD-1 blockade in mismatch repair-deficient tumors. V was shortened by 5 bases and J by 4 bases, with 8 bases between the two germline ends. The CDR3 runs to 13 residues. Germline V lookup: CDR1 MRHNA, CDR2 SNTAGT. Sequenced by immunoSEQ multiplex PCR; TCRdb stores in-frame clones only, minus some. The table includes about 19,000 clones, around 79% detected once. In this sample, this clone turned up a few times. Sequencing was performed on PBMCs, taken 52 weeks after starting pembrolizumab. The source is an adult with mismatch repair-deficient cancer. This chain connects TRBV6-4 to TRBJ2-2; D not certain. The CDR3, as DNA: TGTGCCAGCAGTCTGGAGACCACCGGGGAGCTGTTTTTT. Amino acids: CASSLETTGELFF.